This entry lists 29 T cell receptor beta chains sequenced from one sample in a study of cytomegalovirus exposure and HLA in healthy donors. PCR was performed using 60 Vbeta and 13 Jbeta primers. Here immunoSEQ multiplex PCR was the method, and the copy in TCRdb shows in-frame clones only, minus some. This repertoire shows around 170,000 clones, over 75% found once; its top ten account for around 3.9%. Source material: PBMCs. The receptors were sampled from a man over 45 in good health and CMV-seronegative.

This clone is a singleton in its sample. This chain links TRBV19 with TRBJ1-1, with D unresolved. V was trimmed by 6 bases and J by 3 bases, leaving 26 bases between them. This CDR3 has 18 residues. Germline V CDR1 and CDR2: LNHDA, SQIVND (reference sequence). The CDR3 nucleotides are TGTGCCAGTAGAAGTGGGTGGTGGGAGGGAGTTCAGCACACTGAAGCTTTCTTT. Amino acid sequence: CASRSGWWEGVQHTEAFF.

This chain connects TRBV19 to TRBJ2-5; 11 bases map to TRBD2. The germline V gene has CDR1 LNHDA and CDR2 SQIVND (reference sequence). The CDR3 extends over 17 amino acids. V lost 0 bases, J lost 4 bases, and 7 bases stayed unmatched. The CDR3: CASSIDPLAGGRETQYF. Here the CDR3 DNA reads TGTGCCAGTAGTATAGACCCTCTAGCGGGGGGCAGAGAGACCCAGTACTTC.

The rearrangement links TRBV4-1 to TRBJ2-5, with 14 bases that match TRBD2. J gave up 10 bases and V 0 bases, and 10 bases lay outside the gene matches. Germline loops: CDR1 MGHRA, CDR2 YSYEKL. The CDR3 is made up of 17 amino acids. CDR3 in amino acids: CASSQETGLAGEEGQYF. The CDR3 DNA sequence: TGCGCCAGCAGCCAAGAAACGGGACTAGCGGGGGAGGAGGGCCAGTACTTC.

J is TRBJ2-7 and V is TRBV5-6; D ambiguous. Trimming pared 3 bases from V and 2 bases from J, leaving 3 bases between. The CDR3 extends over 11 amino acids. Germline CDR1 reads SGHDT; CDR2 reads YYEEEE. In DNA form, the CDR3 reads TGTGCCAGCAGCTCCGCCTACGAGCAGTACTTC. It translates to CASSSAYEQYF. The variable domain in full, completed from reference TRBV5-6 and TRBJ2-7, reads DAGVTQSPTHLIKTRGQQVTLRCSPKSGHDTVSWYQQALGQGPQFIFQYYEEEERQRGNFPDRFSGHQFPNYSSELNVNALLLGDSALYLCASSSAYEQYFGPGTRLTVT.

This clone was found once. The chain carries TRBV7-2 and TRBJ2-7; D might be TRBD1 (5 bases). This CDR3 is built from 12 residues. The V end was cut by 2 bases, the J end by 3 bases, with 5 bases between. Germline V CDR1 and CDR2: SGHTA, FQGNSA. The CDR3 bases are TGTGCCAGCAGCTTAAGGGGCTACGAGCAGTACTTC. As protein: CASSLRGYEQYF.

V is TRBV4-3 and J is TRBJ1-4; 7 bases map to TRBD1. Germline CDR1 and CDR2: LGHNA and YSLEER. CDR3 length: 15 residues. J gave up 6 bases and V 4 bases, and 8 bases lay outside the gene matches. DNA of the CDR3: TGCGCCAGCAGCCGAACGGACAGGTCTGATGAAAAACTGTTTTTT. Its protein is CASSRTDRSDEKLFF.

J is TRBJ1-2 and V is TRBV5-1, with D unresolved. Germline CDR1 reads SGHRS; CDR2 reads YFSETQ. This CDR3 comprises 13 residues. Trimming left V 3 bases short and J 2 bases short, with 8 bases between. CDR3 in amino acids: CASSSDGNYGYTF. In DNA, the CDR3 is TGCGCCAGCAGCTCCGACGGGAACTATGGCTACACCTTC.

This rearrangement joins TRBV30 to TRBJ1-3; 10 nucleotides match TRBD1. The CDR3 spans 19 residues. V shed 3 bases, J shed 0 bases, and the junction held 14 bases outside the gene matches. Germline-derived CDR1 and CDR2 are GTSNPN and SVGIG (reference sequence). CDR3 coding DNA: TGTGCCTGGAGCCGCGGGACAGGGGTATTTCAGGGCTCTGGAAACACCATATATTTT. Translating gives CAWSRGTGVFQGSGNTIYF. The variable domain in full, completed from reference TRBV30 and TRBJ1-3, reads SQTIHQWPATLVQPVGSPLSLECTVEGTSNPNLYWYRQAAGRGLQLLFYSVGIGQISSEVPQNLSASRPQDRQFILSSKKLLLSDSGFYLCAWSRGTGVFQGSGNTIYFGEGSWLTVV.

The chain has TRBV5-6 and TRBJ1-5; TRBD1 is a possible D gene (5 bases). CDR3 length equals 15 residues. Germline V gives CDR1 SGHDT, CDR2 YYEEEE. V lost 0 bases and J lost 2, with 9 bases in between. CDR3 loop: CASSLGAQGNQPQHF. The DNA for the CDR3 is TGTGCCAGCAGCTTGGGGGCACAGGGCAATCAGCCCCAGCATTTT.

The chain couples TRBV18 to TRBJ2-7; TRBD1 matches 9 bases. The germline V gene encodes CDR1 KGHSH and CDR2 LQKENI. The CDR3 spans 15 residues. V shed 0 bases and J 1 base; nucleotides not matched to a gene: 1. The CDR3 DNA is TGTGCCAGCTCACCACCTGGGACAGGGTCCTACGAGCAGTACTTC. The encoded protein is CASSPPGTGSYEQYF.

This clone has only a few counts. The chain combines TRBV12-5 with TRBJ2-3; 10 nucleotides line up with TRBD2. Losses at the gene ends were 1 base for V and 2 bases for J; bases not matched to a gene: 3. Per the germline V gene, CDR1 is LGHNT and CDR2 is FRNRAP. CDR3 length: 16 residues. CDR3 sequence (DNA): TGTGCTAGTGGTTTGGGACTAGCGGGTTTCACAGATACGCAGTATTTT. Its translation: CASGLGLAGFTDTQYF.

V gene TRBV5-1 combines with J gene TRBJ1-1; no firm D call. The CDR3 is 14 residues long. CDR1 is SGHRS, CDR2 YFSETQ, per germline. V lost 5 bases and J 0 bases, leaving 11 bases between the germline ends. The CDR3 sequence: CASRQARLNTEAFF. The DNA for the CDR3 is TGCGCCAGCAGACAAGCCAGGTTGAACACTGAAGCTTTCTTT.

This clone showed up just once. The genes are TRBV7-2 and TRBJ2-5; D not resolved. Matching the DNA end better, TRBJ2-7 makes the J call doubtful. The CDR3 sequence is 14 residues long. The germline V gene has CDR1 SGHTA and CDR2 FQGNSA. The CDR3 DNA is TGTGCCAGCAGCTTAGGACTGGAGTCCTACGAGCAGTACTTC. Residues: CASSLGLESYEQYF.

This sequence joins TRBV12-5 and TRBJ2-7, with 9 nucleotides matching TRBD1. This CDR3 comprises 17 residues. CDR1 and CDR2 from the germline V gene are LGHNT and FRNRAP. With 2 bases clipped from V and 7 bases from J, the junction kept 15 bases outside the gene matches. CDR3 bases: TGTGCTAGTGGTTTGCCTCCCCGGACAGGGGTCCTTTGGGAGCAGTACTTC. It codes for CASGLPPRTGVLWEQYF.

The count of this clone is one. A read error may produce the germline difference seen at one junction end. CDR3 coding DNA: TGTTCCAGCAGCGGAGCAGGGGGCGCAACTAATGAAAAACTGTTTTTT. Protein: CSSSGAGGATNEKLFF. The chain carries TRBV7-9 and TRBJ1-4; 8 positions agree with TRBD1. The germline V gene has CDR1 SEHNR and CDR2 FQNEAQ (reference sequence). This CDR3 comprises 16 residues. The variable domain in full, with the rest retrieved from reference TRBV7-9 and TRBJ1-4, is DTGVSQNPRHKITKRGQNVTFRCDPISEHNRLYWYRQTLGQGPEFLTYFQNEAQLEKSRLLSDRFSAERPKGSFSTLEIQRTEQGDSAMYLCSSSGAGGATNEKLFFGSGTQLSVL.

V and J are TRBV27 and TRBJ2-7, with 7 bases fitting TRBD2. CDR1 is MNHEY, CDR2 SMNVEV, per germline (reference sequence). This CDR3 contains 14 residues. J lost 2 bases, V lost 6 bases, and 7 bases had no gene match. CDR3 DNA sequence: TGTGCCAGCAGGTCGACGGGGGGAGCCTACGAGCAGTACTTC. It specifies CASRSTGGAYEQYF.

The genes are TRBV6-6 and TRBJ1-1; possible D gene TRBD1, 6 bases. CDR1 and CDR2 (germline): MNHNY, SVGAGI (reference sequence). The CDR3 runs to 16 residues. The V gene lost 6 bases and the J gene lost 1 base, with 18 bases spanning the gap. This CDR3 is CASRDRTPVSNTEAFF. DNA for the CDR3: TGTGCCAGCAGGGACAGAACTCCCGTTTCGAACACTGAAGCTTTCTTT.

This clone was seen a handful of times. The chain carries TRBV6-6 and TRBJ2-4; D gene ambiguous. The CDR3 length is 16 residues. V was pared by 2 bases and J by 0 bases, with 11 bases between. The germline CDR1 and CDR2 sequences are MNHNY and SVGAGI (reference sequence). The CDR3 protein is CASSYGHELAKNIQYF. In DNA, the CDR3 is TGTGCCAGCAGTTACGGTCACGAGCTAGCCAAAAACATTCAGTACTTC.

As for this clone: A read error may account for a junction end that differs from germline. The chain links TRBV7-9 to TRBJ2-7; maybe TRBD2 (6 bases). The germline CDR1 and CDR2 sequences are SEHNR and FQNEAQ (reference sequence). The CDR3 has 12 residues. The CDR3 reads CSSSPSGEKQYF. CDR3 bases: TGTTCCAGCAGCCCGTCGGGGGAAAAGCAGTACTTC.

Concerning this clone: Other DNA sequences in this specimen translate into the identical CDR3. The chain has TRBV27 and TRBJ1-2; D call uncertain. Germline V lookup: CDR1 MNHEY, CDR2 SMNVEV (reference sequence). The CDR3 is made up of 13 amino acids. Trimming removed 4 bases at V and 2 bases at J, with 8 bases between. The CDR3 DNA is TGTGCCAGCAGTTCGACGGGGAACTATGGCTACACCTTC. It yields the protein CASSSTGNYGYTF.

V and J are TRBV7-2 and TRBJ2-1; 8 nucleotides line up with TRBD2. The CDR3 totals 15 residues. Germline V gives CDR1 SGHTA, CDR2 FQGNSA. V dropped 2 bases and J dropped 4; count of bases not matched to a gene: 4. CDR3 DNA: TGTGCCAGCAGCTTAAGAACTAGCGGTTACAATGAGCAGTTCTTC. Its translation is CASSLRTSGYNEQFF.

V usage is TRBV25-1 and J usage is TRBJ2-7; a possible D gene is TRBD1 (5 bases). V lost 5 bases and J lost 1, with 15 bases in between. The CDR3 spans 15 residues. The germline V gene encodes CDR1 MGHDK and CDR2 SYGVNS. CDR3 nucleotide sequence: TGTGCCAGCAGTCCCACCCAGGGCCTGTCCTACGAGCAGTACTTC. As protein: CASSPTQGLSYEQYF.

The chain is built from TRBV7-9 and TRBJ1-6; 10 bases fit TRBD1. The J segment lost 5 bases and the V segment lost 5 bases, leaving 6 bases of the junction unmatched. Germline lookup yields CDR1 SEHNR and CDR2 FQNEAQ (reference sequence). The CDR3 consists of 16 residues. CDR3 in amino acids: CASSPDRGTNNSPLHF. In nucleotides, the CDR3 is TGTGCCAGCAGCCCGGACAGGGGGACCAATAATTCACCCCTCCACTTT.

This chain links TRBV6-5 with TRBJ2-7, with D possibly matching TRBD2 (6 bases). This CDR3 contains 14 residues. Trimming removed 4 bases at V and 2 bases at J, with 12 bases between. The germline gives CDR1 MNHEY, CDR2 SVGAGI. The CDR3 spells CASSSGGTPYEQYF. The CDR3 nucleotides read TGTGCCAGCAGTTCCGGAGGGACCCCCTACGAGCAGTACTTC.

This clone was seen only once. The chain uses TRBV7-9 and TRBJ2-1; 13 positions agree with TRBD2. The V gene end was trimmed by 5 bases and the J gene end by 6 bases; junction bases not matched to a gene: 10. The CDR3 is made up of 17 amino acids. Germline lookup yields CDR1 SEHNR and CDR2 FQNEAQ (reference sequence). CDR3: CASSVGTSGKQGNEQFF. In nucleotides, the CDR3 is TGTGCCAGCAGCGTCGGGACTAGCGGGAAACAGGGCAATGAGCAGTTCTTC.

This sequence joins TRBV6-6 and TRBJ2-7, with TRBD1 matching 8 bases. Trimming cost V 5 bases and J 2 bases; bases outside gene matches: 5. The CDR3 sequence is 14 residues long. Germline V lookup: CDR1 MNHNY, CDR2 SVGAGI (reference sequence). The CDR3 loop is CASSPTGAAYEQYF. The CDR3 bases are TGTGCCAGCAGTCCGACAGGGGCGGCCTACGAGCAGTACTTC.

This rearrangement joins TRBV9 to TRBJ1-4; 10 nucleotides align to TRBD1. With V trimmed by 4 bases and J by 5 bases, 2 bases remained unmatched. From germline, CDR1 is SGDLS and CDR2 YYNGEE. The CDR3 runs 14 residues. CDR3: CASSPGQGNEKLFF. The CDR3 DNA sequence: TGTGCCAGCAGCCCGGGACAGGGGAATGAAAAACTGTTTTTT.

The genes are TRBV11-2 and TRBJ1-2; TRBD1 agrees at 8 bases. Germline CDR1 is SGHAT and CDR2 is FQNNGV. The CDR3 totals 16 residues. V was pared by 5 bases and J by 5 bases, with 13 bases of the junction left unmatched. The CDR3 region is CASSRYQGQDQYGYTF. The DNA for the CDR3 is TGTGCCAGCAGCAGATACCAGGGACAGGATCAATATGGCTACACCTTC.

The chain couples TRBV4-3 to TRBJ2-7, with D perhaps matching TRBD1 (6 bases). The V and J ends lost 8 bases and 1 base respectively, with 18 bases between them. The CDR3 runs 15 residues. CDR1 is LGHNA and CDR2 is YSLEER in the germline V gene. CDR3 sequence: CASGGPPPASYEQYF. The CDR3 nucleotides are TGCGCCAGCGGGGGCCCCCCCCCAGCATCCTACGAGCAGTACTTC.